The 6 T cell receptor beta chains listed next were all sequenced from one sample in a study of blood T cell repertoires in COVID-19. Measured with immunoSEQ multiplex PCR; TCRdb has only the in-frame clones, and not every one. The table records roughly 170,000 clones, roughly four fifths of them present only once. The sample taken for sequencing was peripheral blood. All receptors derive from a middle-aged man who had recovered from COVID-19.

This clone was seen a single time. The V call is TRBV7-2, the J call TRBJ2-3; unclear D gene. The CDR3 is 18 amino acids. From germline, CDR1 is SGHTA and CDR2 FQGNSA. V lost 1 base and J lost 1, with 18 bases in between. CDR3 nucleotides: TGTGCCAGCAGCTTAGGGGCCCTGACGGTACCCCGCACAGATACGCAGTATTTT. This codes for CASSLGALTVPRTDTQYF.

This sequence joins TRBV5-5 and TRBJ1-5, with a possible D match to TRBD1 (6 bases). The V and J ends lost 2 bases and 7 bases respectively, with 22 bases between them. From germline, CDR1 is SGHKS and CDR2 YYEKEE (reference sequence). The CDR3 length is 17 residues. Here the CDR3 reads CASSFHRVGAQRQPQHF. The CDR3 coding sequence is TGTGCCAGCAGCTTCCACAGGGTCGGGGCGCAAAGACAGCCCCAGCATTTT.

The chain uses TRBV10-3 and TRBJ2-5; 9 nucleotides match TRBD1. CDR3 size: 13 residues. Trimming removed 6 bases from V and 3 bases from J; junction bases left unmatched: 2. CDR1 and CDR2 from the germline V gene are ENHRY and SYGVKD. As DNA, the CDR3 is TGTGCCATCAGGGGACAGGGTGAAGAGACCCAGTACTTC. Protein sequence: CAIRGQGEETQYF.

This clone was observed once. V gene TRBV6-4 combines with J gene TRBJ2-3, with D maybe TRBD1 (7 bases). The CDR3 consists of 13 residues. CDR1 and CDR2 (germline): MRHNA, SNTAGT. Trimming removed 6 bases from V and 5 bases from J, with 12 bases in between. As DNA, the CDR3 is TGTGCCAGCAGCTTTCAGGGGGGAGATACGCAGTATTTT. Translating gives CASSFQGGDTQYF.

This sequence joins TRBV25-1 and TRBJ2-6; no clear D gene. Trimming shortened V by 4 bases and J by 0 bases, and 10 bases separated the two germline ends. Per the germline V gene, CDR1 is MGHDK and CDR2 is SYGVNS. This CDR3 region has 16 residues. The CDR3 region is CASSGFASSGANVLTF. CDR3 nucleotides: TGTGCCAGCAGTGGGTTCGCGAGCTCTGGGGCCAACGTCCTGACTTTC.

This chain uses TRBV4-2 with TRBJ2-7, with D possibly being TRBD2 (5 bases). This CDR3 has 15 amino acids. Germline V lookup: CDR1 LGHNA, CDR2 YNFKEQ. Trimming left V 3 bases short and J 7 bases short, with 19 bases between. The CDR3 loop reads CASSHHALKTGEQYF. The DNA for the CDR3 is TGTGCCAGCAGCCACCATGCATTGAAGACGGGAGAGCAGTACTTC.